Listed below are T cell receptor beta chains from one sample, sequenced in a study of blood T cell repertoires in COVID-19. TCRdb's copy holds only in-frame clones and misses some; the assay was immunoSEQ multiplex PCR. The sample has 100,000 or so clones, 55% to 75% seen once. The sequenced sample consisted of peripheral blood. The source of these receptors is a woman older than 75 with acute or convalescent COVID-19. The CDR3 runs from the conserved cysteine through the conserved F or W. D genes are given only for firm matches. Clone size is not always given. Where it is, it says once, few, many or a class for expanded clones.

D	V	J	size	CDR3	DNA
-	TRBV4-1	TRBJ2-7	once	CASSRSWGENYEQYF	TGCGCCAGCAGCCGCTCCTGGGGGGAAAATTACGAGCAGTACTTC
-	TRBV7-8	TRBJ1-1	-	CASSPTALNTEAFF	TGTGCCAGCAGCCCGACAGCTCTGAACACTGAAGCTTTCTTT
TRBD1	TRBV10-3	TRBJ1-2	-	CAIFGTGSVGYTF	TGTGCCATCTTTGGGACAGGGTCGGTCGGCTACACCTTC
-	TRBV5-5	TRBJ1-3	-	CASSLSGSGNTIYF	TGTGCCAGCAGCTTGTCAGGGTCTGGAAACACCATATATTTT
-	TRBV2	TRBJ1-2	-	CASSVTKINYGYTF	TGTGCCAGCAGTGTTACAAAGATTAACTATGGCTACACCTTC
TRBD2	TRBV6-2/TRBV6-3	TRBJ2-2	-	CASSYGGLAENTGELFF	TGTGCCAGCAGTTACGGTGGACTAGCGGAGAACACCGGGGAGCTGTTTTTT
TRBD1	TRBV11-3	TRBJ1-4	few	CASSQSGTDGEKLFF	TGTGCCAGCAGCCAATCCGGGACAGACGGTGAAAAACTGTTTTTT
TRBD1	TRBV7-9	TRBJ2-7	-	CASSLGRDRGEQYF	TGTGCCAGCAGCTTAGGCAGGGACAGGGGCGAGCAGTACTTC
TRBD2	TRBV28	TRBJ2-4	once	CASSPPDRGGTKNIQYF	TGTGCCAGCAGCCCACCTGACCGGGGGGGGACCAAAAACATTCAGTACTTC
-	TRBV7-2	TRBJ1-2	medium-sized	CASSSSRVGYTF	TGTGCCAGCAGCTCCTCCAGGGTGGGCTACACCTTC
TRBD1	TRBV7-9	TRBJ1-5	-	CASSGGTDNQPQHF	TGTGCCAGCAGCGGGGGGACAGATAATCAGCCCCAGCATTTT
TRBD1	TRBV2	TRBJ1-2	-	CASSEALWGQGTGYTF	TGTGCCAGCAGTGAAGCGCTTTGGGGACAGGGAACCGGCTACACCTTC
-	TRBV11-2	TRBJ1-5	many	CASSAGDRQPQHF	TGTGCCAGCAGCGCAGGGGATCGTCAGCCCCAGCATTTT
-	TRBV7-8	TRBJ1-2	-	CASSLPYDNSYGYTF	TGTGCCAGCAGCTTACCGTATGATAACAGCTATGGCTACACCTTC
-	TRBV7-8	TRBJ1-2	-	CASSLYPRGPVGYTF	TGTGCCAGCAGCTTATATCCCCGCGGCCCTGTGGGCTACACCTTC
-	TRBV7-2	TRBJ2-5	-	CASSFDTQTQYF	TGTGCCAGCAGCTTTGACACTCAGACCCAGTACTTC